This entry concerns a single T cell receptor (beta chain). This clone's antigen is unknown. Qualities for individual bases were not recorded, and no much larger clone is one base off. The data were obtained in a study of cytotoxic CD8 clonotypes in ibrutinib-treated CLL (dated by TCRdb to the early 2020s). For context, the study as a whole: The cohort included around 15 treatment-naive and under 13 relapsed/refractory patients; roughly 17 were IGHV unmutated. Responses were partial in some 24 patients and complete in 2; after median approximately 5.5 years follow-up, around 14 stayed in remission and about twelve progressed. The response samples were drawn at a median of roughly twelve months into treatment, with a range of roughly 6 to 40 months. An average of around 250,000 productive templates and about 100,000 productive rearrangements was obtained per sample. Longitudinal samples were available for about 30% of the roughly 90 trial participants. Cryopreserved peripheral blood mononuclear cells were obtained prior to treatment, at the time of response, and at either disease progression or sustained remission. Every remission and progressive disease sample was obtained while ibrutinib was still being received by the patients.

Findings and caveats that apply to the study as a whole: Baseline clonality exceeded that of age-matched healthy donors and correlated strongly with circulating CD8+ T-cell counts. Public clonotypes were found to be uncommon and were observed to contract or remain stable during treatment; the increase in clonality was shown to reflect expansion of private clonotypes at ibrutinib response. Sampling times were not matched between patients in sustained remission and patients whose disease was progressing, and lymph node repertoires were not examined. Clonality increased at ibrutinib response, stayed stable in sustained remission, and fell back toward baseline at progression.

The germline V gene supplies CDR1 SGHVS and CDR2 FQNEAQ. The cysteine opens and the phenylalanine closes a CDR3 of 17 amino acids. Just the 51-base CDR3 DNA is kept, in frame starting at base 1. V is cut back by 1 base and J by 5 bases, with 10 bases in the junction unmatched. Read against the paper, the sample's time point label means: 24 months on ibrutinib. Approximately 2 micrograms of genomic DNA were extracted from cryopreserved PBMCs for TCR beta library preparation. High-throughput TCR beta sequencing was performed on longitudinal blood samples from CLL patients receiving ibrutinib monotherapy. The patients were enrolled in a single-center, open-label phase 2 trial of ibrutinib monotherapy. Each clonotype received, on average, 10x coverage in deep resolution sequencing performed on a MiSeq, where the target depth lay between 1 in 1 million and 1 in 200,000 T cells. The immunoSEQ hsTCRB Kit was used to generate the TCR beta libraries. The paper's data handling went like this. ImmunoSEQ Data Assistant and ImmunoSEQ Analyzer were used for data analysis, and V, D and J genes were assigned according to IMGT definitions. Clonality, which ranges from 0 to 1, was calculated by subtracting the normalized Shannon entropy of productive rearrangement frequencies from one. Public clonotype analysis was restricted to overrepresented clonotypes comprising at least 0.05% of each patient's repertoire. Repertoires from 10 to 15 age-matched healthy donors in immuneACCESS were used as clonality controls. Sourced from immuneACCESS, this table was stored by TCRdb with only in-frame sequences that have V and J called. A share of the clones is absent; for the studies checked, an unresolved V gene accounts for under half, and the remainder has no known explanation. D and trimming were read from the DNA, whereas the V and J calls and clone size are those reported in that table. The sample contains more than 200,000 clones, around 70% of them found a single time. The ten largest clones represent roughly 14% of the sample.

The chain joins TRBV7-8 to TRBJ1-1; 10 bases in the middle match TRBD1. The receptor was isolated from a human donor with chronic lymphocytic leukemia. Sequenced material: PBMCs, taken after 24 months of ibrutinib treatment. The CDR3 reads as follows: CASSLVGLGQGGTEAFF. In nucleotide form, the sequence is TGTGCCAGCAGCTTAGTCGGTCTTGGACAGGGGGGTACTGAAGCTTTCTTT.